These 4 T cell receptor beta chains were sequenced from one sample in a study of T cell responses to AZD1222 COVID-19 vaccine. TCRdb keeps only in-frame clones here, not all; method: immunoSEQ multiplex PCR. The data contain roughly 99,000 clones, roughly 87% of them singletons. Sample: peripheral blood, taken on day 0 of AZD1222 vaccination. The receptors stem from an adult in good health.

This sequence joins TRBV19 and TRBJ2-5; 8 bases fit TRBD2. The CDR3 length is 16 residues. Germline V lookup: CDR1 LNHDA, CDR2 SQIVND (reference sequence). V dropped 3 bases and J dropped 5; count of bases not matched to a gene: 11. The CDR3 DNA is TGTGCCAGTAGTATGGATGGGGGAGCGGGGGAGGAGACCCAGTACTTC. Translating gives CASSMDGGAGEETQYF. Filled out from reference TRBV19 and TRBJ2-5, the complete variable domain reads DGGITQSPKYLFRKEGQNVTLSCEQNLNHDAMYWYRQDPGQGLRLIYYSQIVNDFQKGDIAEGYSVSREKKESFPLTVTSAQKNPTAFYLCASSMDGGAGEETQYFGPGTRLLVL.

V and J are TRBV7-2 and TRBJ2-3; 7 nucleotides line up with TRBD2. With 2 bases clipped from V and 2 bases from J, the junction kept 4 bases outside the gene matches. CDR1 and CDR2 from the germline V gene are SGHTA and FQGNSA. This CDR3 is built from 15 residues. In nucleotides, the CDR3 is TGTGCCAGCAGCTTACAAGCGGGGCACACAGATACGCAGTATTTT. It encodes CASSLQAGHTDTQYF.

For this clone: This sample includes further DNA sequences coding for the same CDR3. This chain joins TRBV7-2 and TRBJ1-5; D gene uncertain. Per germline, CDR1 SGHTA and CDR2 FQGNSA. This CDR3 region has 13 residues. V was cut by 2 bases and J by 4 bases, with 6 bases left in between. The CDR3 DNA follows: TGTGCCAGCAGCTTATCAGTGAATCAGCCCCAGCATTTT. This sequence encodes CASSLSVNQPQHF.

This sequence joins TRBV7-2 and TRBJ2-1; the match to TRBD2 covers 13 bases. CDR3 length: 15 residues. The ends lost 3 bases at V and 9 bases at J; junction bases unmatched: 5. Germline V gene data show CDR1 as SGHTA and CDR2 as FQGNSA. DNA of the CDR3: TGTGCCAGCAGCTTGACTAGCGGGGGGCGGGGTGAGCAGTTCTTC. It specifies CASSLTSGGRGEQFF.